This T cell receptor beta chain was sequenced for a study of low-dose radiotherapy and immunotherapy resistance in tumors. Study-wide background: For Cohort 1, fractions of 0.5 Gy were given every 2 weeks, reaching 6.5 Gy overall. Each patient took aspirin at a dose of 300 mg by mouth once daily over the course of four cycles, with dosing beginning on cycle 1 day 1.

Germline CDR1 and CDR2: WSHSY and SAAADI. With V trimmed by 5 bases and J by 4 bases, 6 bases remained unmatched. The CDR3 has 14 amino acids. TRAV- and TRBV-specific primers were used for first-strand cDNA, which covered alpha and beta chains. Using a constant-region primer together with a V-primer adapter, TCRs were subjected to roughly 20 PCR cycles of amplification. One entry per CDR3 protein, called by TCRdb with MiXCR from the reads. Seen here are around 15,000 distinct CDR3 sequences, less than 85% observed once, and the top ten hold under 6.5%. Donors were treated with nivolumab, ipilimumab, aspirin, and low-dose cyclophosphamide and radiotherapy. Advanced solid tumors without tumor-infiltrating lymphocytes were required for inclusion.

This sequence was found in a human donor with advanced metastatic prostate, ovarian, gallbladder or colorectal cancer (not recorded which). This table probably holds off-target reads from a library built for another chain. The V gene is TRBV10-2, the J gene TRBJ2-5; TRBD2 matches 8 bases. The CDR3 sequence: CASSTTGGPETQYF. The CDR3 bases are TGCGCCAGCAGTACGACGGGAGGGCCAGAGACCCAGTACTTC.